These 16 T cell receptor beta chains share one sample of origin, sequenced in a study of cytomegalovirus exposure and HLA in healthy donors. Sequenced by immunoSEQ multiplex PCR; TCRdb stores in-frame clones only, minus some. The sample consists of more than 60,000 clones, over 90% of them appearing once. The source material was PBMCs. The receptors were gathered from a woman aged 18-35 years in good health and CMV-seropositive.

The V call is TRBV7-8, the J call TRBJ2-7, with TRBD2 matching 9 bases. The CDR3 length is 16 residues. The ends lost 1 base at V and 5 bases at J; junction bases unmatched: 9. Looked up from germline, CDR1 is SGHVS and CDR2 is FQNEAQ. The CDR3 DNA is TGTGCCAGCAGCTTAGTAGTGGGGCTAGCGGGAAACGAGCAGTACTTC. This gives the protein CASSLVVGLAGNEQYF.

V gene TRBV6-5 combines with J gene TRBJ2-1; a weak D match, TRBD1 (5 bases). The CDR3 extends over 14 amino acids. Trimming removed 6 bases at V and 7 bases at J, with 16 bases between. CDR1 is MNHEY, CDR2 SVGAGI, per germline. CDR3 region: CASSPQGLGNEQFF. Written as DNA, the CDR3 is TGTGCCAGCAGCCCCCAGGGCTTGGGTAATGAGCAGTTCTTC.

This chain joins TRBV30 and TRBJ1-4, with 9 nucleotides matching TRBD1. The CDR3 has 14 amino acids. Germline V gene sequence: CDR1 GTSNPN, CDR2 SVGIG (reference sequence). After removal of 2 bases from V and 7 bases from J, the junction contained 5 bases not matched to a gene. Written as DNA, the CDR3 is TGTGCCTGGAGTCGTACAGGGGGCGGTGAAAAACTGTTTTTT. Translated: CAWSRTGGGEKLFF.

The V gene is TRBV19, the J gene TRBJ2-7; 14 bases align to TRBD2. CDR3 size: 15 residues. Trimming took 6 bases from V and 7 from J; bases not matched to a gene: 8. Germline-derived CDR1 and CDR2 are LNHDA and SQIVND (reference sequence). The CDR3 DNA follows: TGTGCCAGTAGACGGGGACTAGCGGGAGTTGGGGAGCAGTACTTC. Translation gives CASRRGLAGVGEQYF.

The CDR3 loop reads CASRAGAGDTQYF. CDR3 nucleotide sequence: TGTGCCAGCAGGGCGGGAGCGGGTGATACGCAGTATTTT. This chain joins TRBV6-4 and TRBJ2-3, with 7 bases matching TRBD2. Germline V gives CDR1 MRHNA, CDR2 SNTAGT. The CDR3 is 13 residues long. Germline trimming cut 6 bases from V and 6 bases from J; bases unmatched to any gene: 6.

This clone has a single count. The CDR3, as DNA: TGTGCCAGCGCAAGGACTAGCGAGGAAAGATATGAGCAGTTCTTC. Translated, it gives CASARTSEERYEQFF. The chain links TRBV2 to TRBJ2-1, with 9 bases fitting TRBD2. This CDR3 comprises 15 residues. V was clipped by 8 bases and J by 8 bases; unmatched bases: 13. CDR1 SNHLY and CDR2 FYNNEI come from the germline V gene.

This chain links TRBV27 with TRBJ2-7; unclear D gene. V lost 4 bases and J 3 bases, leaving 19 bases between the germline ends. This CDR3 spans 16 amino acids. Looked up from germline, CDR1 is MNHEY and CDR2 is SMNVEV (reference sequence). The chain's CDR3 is CASSSDTQTAYYEQYF. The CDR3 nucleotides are TGTGCCAGCAGTTCCGACACTCAAACTGCGTACTACGAGCAGTACTTC.

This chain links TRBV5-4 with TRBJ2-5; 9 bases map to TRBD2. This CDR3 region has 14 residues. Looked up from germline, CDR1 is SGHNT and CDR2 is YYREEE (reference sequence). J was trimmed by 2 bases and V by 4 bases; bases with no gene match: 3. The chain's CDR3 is CASSLAGQQETQYF. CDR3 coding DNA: TGTGCCAGCAGCCTAGCGGGACAGCAAGAGACCCAGTACTTC.

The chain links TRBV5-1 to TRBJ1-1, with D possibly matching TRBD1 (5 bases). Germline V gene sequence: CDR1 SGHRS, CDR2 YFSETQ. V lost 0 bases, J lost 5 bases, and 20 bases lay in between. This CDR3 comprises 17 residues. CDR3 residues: CASSLGFGAPGGTEAFF. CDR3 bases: TGCGCCAGCAGCTTGGGATTCGGGGCTCCAGGAGGGACTGAAGCTTTCTTT.

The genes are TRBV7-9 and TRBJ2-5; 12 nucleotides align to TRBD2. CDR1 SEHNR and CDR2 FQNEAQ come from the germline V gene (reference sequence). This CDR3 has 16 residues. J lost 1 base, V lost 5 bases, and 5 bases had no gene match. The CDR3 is CASSPPSGRAQETQYF. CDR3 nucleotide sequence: TGTGCCAGCAGCCCCCCTAGCGGGAGGGCCCAAGAGACCCAGTACTTC.

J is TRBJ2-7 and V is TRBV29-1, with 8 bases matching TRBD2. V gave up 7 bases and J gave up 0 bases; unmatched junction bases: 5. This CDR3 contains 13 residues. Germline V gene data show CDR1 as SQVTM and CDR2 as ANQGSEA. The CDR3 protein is CSAETSASYEQYF. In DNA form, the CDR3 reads TGCAGCGCAGAGACTAGCGCCTCCTACGAGCAGTACTTC.

DNA for the CDR3: TGTGCCAGCAGCTTAGTGTCGGGGATAGAAAGCTCCTACGAGCAGTACTTC. This codes for CASSLVSGIESSYEQYF. This chain joins TRBV7-8 and TRBJ2-7, with a possible D match to TRBD2 (5 bases). Between the trimmed V and J ends, which lost 1 base and 0 bases, there was a span of 16 bases. This CDR3 has 17 amino acids. The V gene's germline CDR1 is SGHVS and CDR2 FQNEAQ.

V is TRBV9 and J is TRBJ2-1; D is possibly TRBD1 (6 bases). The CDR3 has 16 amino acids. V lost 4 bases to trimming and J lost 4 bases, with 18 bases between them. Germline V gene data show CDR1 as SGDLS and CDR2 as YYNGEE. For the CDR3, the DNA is TGTGCCAGCAGCTCAAGATTCACGCAGGGGTACAATGAGCAGTTCTTC. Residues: CASSSRFTQGYNEQFF.

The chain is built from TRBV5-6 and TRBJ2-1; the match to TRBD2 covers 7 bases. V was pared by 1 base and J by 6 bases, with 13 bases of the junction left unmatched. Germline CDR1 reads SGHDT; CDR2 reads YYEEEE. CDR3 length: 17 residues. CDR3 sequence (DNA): TGTGCCAGCAGCTTGTGGACGGGGCTACTAGCGAGCAATGAGCAGTTCTTC. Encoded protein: CASSLWTGLLASNEQFF.

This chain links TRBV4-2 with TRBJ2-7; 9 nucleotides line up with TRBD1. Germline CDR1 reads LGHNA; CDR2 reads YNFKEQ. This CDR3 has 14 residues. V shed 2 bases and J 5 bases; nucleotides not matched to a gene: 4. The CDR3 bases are TGTGCCAGCAGCCAAAGTACAGGGGGCAACGAGCAGTACTTC. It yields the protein CASSQSTGGNEQYF.

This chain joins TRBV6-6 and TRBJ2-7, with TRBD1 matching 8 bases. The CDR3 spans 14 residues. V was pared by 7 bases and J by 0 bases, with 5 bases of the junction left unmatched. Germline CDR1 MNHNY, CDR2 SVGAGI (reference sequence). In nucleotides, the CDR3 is TGTGCCAGCAACGGACAGGGATTCTCCTACGAGCAGTACTTC. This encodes CASNGQGFSYEQYF.